Following are 9 T cell receptor beta chains from one sample sequenced in a study of shared clonotypes between healthy human individuals. Naive-designated CD8 cells lacked CD45RO, were positively enriched for CCR7, and omitted terminally differentiated effector memory CD45RA+ cells. Clones were sequenced by immunoSEQ multiplex PCR, and TCRdb holds only the in-frame ones, with some missing. Among roughly 590,000 clones, over 95% were seen once, and the ten largest hold 0.09% to 0.13%. Sequenced input: naive CD8+ T cells sorted from blood. These receptors came from a woman in her twenties or thirties in good health.

There are a few counts of this clone. The CDR3 DNA sequence: TGTGCCAGCAGCGGAGGGACTTCTAGCACAGATACGCAGTATTTT. It specifies CASSGGTSSTDTQYF. This sequence joins TRBV28 and TRBJ2-3; D perhaps matches TRBD2 (6 bases). V was pared by 6 bases and J by 0 bases, with 13 bases between. CDR1 MDHEN and CDR2 SYDVKM come from the germline V gene. This CDR3 contains 15 residues.

This chain connects TRBV28 to TRBJ2-7; 7 nucleotides agree with TRBD2. The CDR3 is 15 residues long. Germline CDR1 is MDHEN and CDR2 is SYDVKM. The V and J ends lost 4 bases and 3 bases, in that order; junction bases with no gene match: 9. CDR3 loop: CASSSGLPVLYEQYF. DNA for the CDR3: TGTGCCAGCAGTTCGGGACTACCGGTTCTCTACGAGCAGTACTTC.

The chain employs TRBV28 and TRBJ2-2, with 9 bases fitting TRBD2. The CDR3 sequence is 14 residues long. The ends lost 6 bases at V and 1 base at J; junction bases unmatched: 0. The germline CDR1 and CDR2 sequences are MDHEN and SYDVKM. The CDR3 region has the DNA TGTGCCAGCAGACTAGCGGGGAACACCGGGGAGCTGTTTTTT. It yields the protein CASRLAGNTGELFF.

The chain carries TRBV29-1 and TRBJ2-5; tentatively, D is TRBD2 (6 bases). Per germline, CDR1 SQVTM and CDR2 ANQGSEA. The CDR3 totals 13 residues. CDR3 in amino acids: CSSIPGAQETQYF. CDR3 nucleotides: TGCAGTTCTATACCGGGAGCACAAGAGACCCAGTACTTC.

V usage is TRBV27 and J usage is TRBJ1-5; maybe TRBD1 (5 bases). Trimming shortened V by 5 bases and J by 1 base, and 9 bases separated the two germline ends. Germline V gene lookup returns CDR1 MNHEY and CDR2 SMNVEV (reference sequence). The CDR3 sequence is 14 residues long. Here the CDR3 DNA reads TGTGCCAGCAGTGGGACGGCAAGCAATCAGCCCCAGCATTTT. It yields the protein CASSGTASNQPQHF.

The chain joins TRBV28 to TRBJ2-7; D gene uncertain. In germline, CDR1 is MDHEN, CDR2 SYDVKM. V lost 8 bases, J lost 5 bases, and 22 bases lay in between. This CDR3 contains 15 residues. The CDR3 bases are TGTGCCAGCCATACCCCCCAAGGGCATAGCCACGAGCAGTACTTC. It specifies CASHTPQGHSHEQYF.

This sequence joins TRBV2 and TRBJ2-7, with 7 nucleotides matching TRBD1. Germline CDR1 SNHLY, CDR2 FYNNEI. The CDR3 has 16 amino acids. V lost 4 bases and J lost 2; bases outside the gene matches: 11. CDR3 in DNA: TGTGCCAGCAGTGCCCTTGGGACAGACATGACCTACGAGCAGTACTTC. Protein sequence: CASSALGTDMTYEQYF.

The chain has TRBV11-2 and TRBJ1-1; weak D call: TRBD1 (6 bases). Trimming stripped 4 bases from V and 1 base from J, with 10 bases between. The CDR3 runs to 14 residues. In germline, CDR1 is SGHAT, CDR2 FQNNGV. CDR3: CASSSGTPNTEAFF. In DNA, the CDR3 is TGTGCCAGCAGCTCCGGGACACCGAACACTGAAGCTTTCTTT.

V gene TRBV9 combines with J gene TRBJ2-5, with 9 bases fitting TRBD1. Trimming at V came to 4 bases and at J to 3 bases, leaving 7 bases not matched to a gene. This CDR3 spans 15 amino acids. The germline V gene encodes CDR1 SGDLS and CDR2 YYNGEE. The DNA for the CDR3 is TGTGCCAGCAGCTTGACAGGGGGAGGGAAAGAGACCCAGTACTTC. Amino acid sequence: CASSLTGGGKETQYF.